The T cell receptor beta chain under discussion was sequenced for a study of somatic mutations in cytotoxic T cells in rheumatoid arthritis. Here immunoSEQ multiplex PCR was the method, and the copy in TCRdb shows in-frame clones only, minus some. The sample holds approximately 30,000 clones, about 81% seen once. This CDR3 spans 14 amino acids. Trimming at V came to 4 bases and at J to 4 bases, leaving 6 bases not matched to a gene. The germline CDR1 and CDR2 sequences are SGHRS and YFSETQ. Sample: CD8+ T cells sorted from blood. V gene TRBV5-1 combines with J gene TRBJ2-7, with TRBD1 matching over 9 bases. The receptor was derived from an adult with rheumatoid arthritis. The CDR3 loop reads CASSPGTGSYEQYF. CDR3 nucleotide sequence: TGCGCCAGCAGCCCGGGGACAGGGTCTTACGAGCAGTACTTC.